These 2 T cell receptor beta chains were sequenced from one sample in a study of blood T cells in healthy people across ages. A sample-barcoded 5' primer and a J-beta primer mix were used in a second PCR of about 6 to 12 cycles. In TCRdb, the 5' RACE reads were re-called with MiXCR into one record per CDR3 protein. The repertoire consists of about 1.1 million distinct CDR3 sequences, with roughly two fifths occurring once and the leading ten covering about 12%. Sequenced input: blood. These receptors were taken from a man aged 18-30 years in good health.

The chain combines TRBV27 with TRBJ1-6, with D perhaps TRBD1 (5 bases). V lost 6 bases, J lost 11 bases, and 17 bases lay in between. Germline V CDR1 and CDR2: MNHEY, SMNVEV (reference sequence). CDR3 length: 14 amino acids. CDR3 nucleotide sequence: TGTGCCAGCAGGAGACAGAATCGTCTTCCACCCCTCCACTTT. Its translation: CASRRQNRLPPLHF.

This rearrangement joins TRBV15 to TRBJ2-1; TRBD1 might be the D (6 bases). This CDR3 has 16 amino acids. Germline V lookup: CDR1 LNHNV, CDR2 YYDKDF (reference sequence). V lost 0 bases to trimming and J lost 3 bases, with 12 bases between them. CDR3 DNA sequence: TGTGCCACCAGCAGAGATGCAGGACAGATCTACAATGAGCAGTTCTTC. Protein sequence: CATSRDAGQIYNEQFF.